This T cell receptor beta chain was captured by sequencing in a study of regulatory T cells in long-lasting Graves disease (dated by TCRdb to about 2021). General notes on the study: Persistent Graves' disease was defined as antithyroid drug treatment for over 5 years with persistently positive TSH receptor autoantibodies. The study took place in China and was registered as a clinical trial. In the clinical cohort, patients with persistent Graves' disease had used antithyroid drugs for an average of around 9.3 years. A total of some 35 samples underwent TCR sequencing: some 13 from persistent and roughly 20 from newly diagnosed Graves' disease patients. Patients with persistent Graves' disease were compared with patients with newly diagnosed Graves' disease using TCR sequencing and RNA sequencing of peripheral blood.

A note on this clonotype: Its cognate antigen has yet to be identified. No much larger clonotype is one base removed from it; base qualities were not supplied.

Receptor libraries were prepared by multiplex PCR. The sequencer listed for this sample is Illumina HiSeq 4000. TCR beta libraries were built with iRepertoire HTBI primers and Arm-PCR amplification of CDR3 regions. Before sequencing, the PCR products went through gel purification. The study's own analysis went as follows. A total of 62 TRBV and approximately 15 TRBJ segments were identified across samples and were used for gene usage analysis of CDR3 amino acid clonotypes. Filtered high-quality paired reads were merged into contigs using COPE and FqMerger. BLAST was used to align contigs to IMGT TRBV, TRBD and TRBJ reference genes, and CDR3 was defined according to IMGT. Clonotypes above 0.1% frequency were classified as highly expanded clones. Repertoire diversity was measured by Shannon entropy, and V-J evenness by the Gini coefficient. A clonotype found in more than one individual was treated as public. TCRdb trimmed public reads at Q25 via fastp, called clones via MiXCR and kept in-frame beta chains. Rows with one shared CDR3 protein collapse into an entry with the most common genes and DNA. These V and J calls are TCRdb output, not the study's own analysis. The sample records a few hundred thousand distinct CDR3 sequences, 20% to 30% of which are singletons. In total, the top ten clones hold about 27% of the sample.

The germline V gene (reference sequence) specifies DFQATT as CDR1 and SNEGSKA as CDR2. Including the terminal cysteine and phenylalanine, the CDR3 comprises 15 residues. The DNA shown is the 45-base CDR3, in frame from base 1. The trim is 3 bases for V and 5 bases for J, with a gap of 19 bases between the germline ends. The meaning of the sample's time point label: persistent/refractory GD, antithyroid drugs over 5 years with positive TRAb. RNA was extracted from PBMCs in TRIzol for both TCR sequencing and RNA sequencing. Graves' disease was diagnosed according to American Thyroid Association guidelines. Recruitment of patients was carried out at an endocrinology department in Xi'an, China. Each patient gave 9 to 10 milliliters of peripheral blood, collected in an EDTA anticoagulant tube. Ficoll Paque Plus density gradient separation was used to isolate PBMCs, and no additional T cell sorting was done. An Agilent 2100 Bioanalyzer and agarose gel were used to check RNA quality, and a NanoDrop 2000 was used to measure RNA concentration.

Summary of the overall study and its limitations: TRBV28, TRBJ1-2 and TRBJ2-5 were preferentially used in persistent disease, while TRBV20-1 and TRBJ2-1 were favored in newly diagnosed disease. Lower TCR Shannon entropy and fewer highly expanded clones were observed in persistent Graves' disease patients than in newly diagnosed patients, which suggested clonal expansion. Sequencing and analysis were restricted to the TCR beta chain. The authors noted that the small sample size was a limitation that may lower accuracy. More public clonotypes were shared among persistent patients (over 2,500) than among newly diagnosed patients (roughly 960). Because the primary lesion, thyroid tissue, could not be accessed, the study looked at peripheral blood alone.

The chain joins TRBV20-1 to TRBJ2-5; the D segment could be TRBD1, given 6 matching bases. This receptor was identified in a female donor with Graves disease. The material was peripheral blood mononuclear cells (PBMCs), obtained when the disease was refractory, from a patient treated with antithyroid drugs. The DNA reads as follows: TGCAGTGCTAGGTCCCCCGTACAGGGTGGGGAGACCCAGTACTTC. Its amino acids are CSARSPVQGGETQYF.